These 12 T cell receptor beta chains were all obtained from the same sample, sequenced in a study of blood T cell repertoires in COVID-19. Clones were read by immunoSEQ multiplex PCR, and TCRdb kept only the in-frame ones, dropping some. Among a few hundred thousand clones listed, approximately 83% were seen once. Sequencing used PBMCs or T cells enriched from blood (not recorded which). The receptors shown here come from a woman aged 25 to 45 who had recovered from COVID-19.

The chain employs TRBV7-7 and TRBJ2-2, with TRBD1 identical over 7 bases. The CDR3 extends over 15 amino acids. The V gene end was trimmed by 5 bases and the J gene end by 4 bases; junction bases not matched to a gene: 7. Germline V gene data show CDR1 as SSHAT and CDR2 as FNYEAQ (reference sequence). The CDR3 reads CASSLGRTGTGELFF. Written as DNA, the CDR3 is TGTGCCAGCAGCCTGGGCCGGACAGGCACCGGGGAGCTGTTTTTT.

This chain joins TRBV15 and TRBJ2-7; 9 bases fit TRBD2. CDR1 and CDR2 (germline): LNHNV, YYDKDF (reference sequence). This CDR3 region has 15 residues. Germline trimming cut 1 base from V and 3 bases from J; bases unmatched to any gene: 4. CDR3 coding DNA: TGTGCCACCAGCAGAGGACTAGCGGTAAGCTACGAGCAGTACTTC. This codes for CATSRGLAVSYEQYF.

V gene TRBV29-1 combines with J gene TRBJ2-1, with 8 bases matching TRBD2. V gave up 5 bases and J gave up 7 bases; unmatched junction bases: 10. The length of the CDR3 is 14 residues. Germline V lookup: CDR1 SQVTM, CDR2 ANQGSEA. CDR3 nucleotide sequence: TGCAGCGTTAAAGGGGGGACTAGATTAAATGAGCAGTTCTTC. This sequence encodes CSVKGGTRLNEQFF.

The chain links TRBV24-1 to TRBJ2-3; TRBD2 matches 8 bases. Trimming cost V 3 bases and J 6 bases; bases outside gene matches: 7. Germline assignment: CDR1 KGHDR and CDR2 SFDVKD. The CDR3 is 15 amino acids. Written as DNA, the CDR3 is TGTGCCACCAGTGATGCCATAGCGGGAACGGATACGCAGTATTTT. It specifies CATSDAIAGTDTQYF.

The genes are TRBV7-6 and TRBJ1-1; 7 positions agree with TRBD1. Germline V lookup: CDR1 SGHVS, CDR2 FNYEAQ. This CDR3 has 14 amino acids. J was trimmed by 5 bases and V by 5 bases; bases with no gene match: 8. CDR3 bases: TGTGCCAGCAGCCTCGACAGGGTTGGGACTGAAGCTTTCTTT. This codes for CASSLDRVGTEAFF. The variable domain in full, with the rest retrieved from reference TRBV7-6 and TRBJ1-1, is GAGVSQSPRYKVTKRGQDVALRCDPISGHVSLYWYRQALGQGPEFLTYFNYEAQQDKSGLPNDRFSAERPEGSISTLTIQRTEQRDSAMYRCASSLDRVGTEAFFGQGTRLTVV.

V gene TRBV6-5 combines with J gene TRBJ1-6; unclear D gene. Trimming cost V 6 bases and J 7 bases, with 7 bases left between them. The CDR3 has 12 residues. CDR1 MNHEY and CDR2 SVGAGI come from the germline V gene. This CDR3 is CASSLRNSPLHF. The CDR3 DNA sequence: TGTGCCAGCAGCCTCAGGAATTCACCCCTCCACTTT.

The genes are TRBV13 and TRBJ2-5; TRBD2 might be the D (7 bases). Germline-derived CDR1 and CDR2 are PRHDT and FYEKMQ (reference sequence). Trimming removed 4 bases from V and 0 bases from J, with 15 bases in between. The CDR3 sequence is 16 residues long. In nucleotides, the CDR3 is TGTGCCAGCAGCTCTCGCGGGGGCCCGTACCAAGAGACCCAGTACTTC. Its translation: CASSSRGGPYQETQYF.

The V call is TRBV7-9, the J call TRBJ2-3, with D perhaps TRBD1 (6 bases). V was pared by 0 bases and J by 5 bases, with 12 bases between. There are 15 residues in the CDR3. From germline, CDR1 is SEHNR and CDR2 FQNEAQ (reference sequence). The CDR3 loop reads CASSLAVQGQDTQYF. The CDR3 DNA is TGTGCCAGCAGCTTAGCGGTACAGGGTCAAGATACGCAGTATTTT.

The chain carries TRBV28 and TRBJ1-5; D unresolved. Germline V gene sequence: CDR1 MDHEN, CDR2 SYDVKM. The CDR3 totals 17 residues. V lost 7 bases and J lost 4, with 23 bases in between. CDR3 sequence reads: CASTRGGVRAENQPQHF. The CDR3 DNA sequence: TGTGCCAGCACCCGAGGAGGAGTGCGGGCGGAGAATCAGCCCCAGCATTTT.

This sequence joins TRBV28 and TRBJ1-1, with D unclear. With 6 bases removed from V and 4 bases from J, the gap between germline ends came to 18 bases. Germline V gene sequence: CDR1 MDHEN, CDR2 SYDVKM. This CDR3 has 15 residues. CDR3 in amino acids: CASSRPTVAGTEAFF. CDR3 coding DNA: TGTGCCAGCAGCCGGCCTACAGTGGCGGGCACTGAAGCTTTCTTT.

The V and J genes are TRBV21-1 and TRBJ2-3; the D segment call TRBD2 is taken from the table without a DNA check. TRBV21-1 is classified as a pseudogene. The CDR3 length is 18 residues. DNA of the CDR3: TGTGCCAGCAGCAAAGTCGCTCCATGGTCGGGGGGAACAGATACGCAGTATTTT. Translating gives CASSKVAPWSGGTDTQYF.

This clone appeared a single time. The V gene is TRBV4-2, the J gene TRBJ2-7; 7 nucleotides agree with TRBD2. The CDR3 runs to 15 residues. V shed 0 bases, J shed 0 bases, and the junction held 2 bases outside the gene matches. Looked up from germline, CDR1 is LGHNA and CDR2 is YNFKEQ. The CDR3 DNA follows: TGTGCCAGCAGCCAAGATCGCGGGAGCTCCTACGAGCAGTACTTC. Encoded protein: CASSQDRGSSYEQYF.